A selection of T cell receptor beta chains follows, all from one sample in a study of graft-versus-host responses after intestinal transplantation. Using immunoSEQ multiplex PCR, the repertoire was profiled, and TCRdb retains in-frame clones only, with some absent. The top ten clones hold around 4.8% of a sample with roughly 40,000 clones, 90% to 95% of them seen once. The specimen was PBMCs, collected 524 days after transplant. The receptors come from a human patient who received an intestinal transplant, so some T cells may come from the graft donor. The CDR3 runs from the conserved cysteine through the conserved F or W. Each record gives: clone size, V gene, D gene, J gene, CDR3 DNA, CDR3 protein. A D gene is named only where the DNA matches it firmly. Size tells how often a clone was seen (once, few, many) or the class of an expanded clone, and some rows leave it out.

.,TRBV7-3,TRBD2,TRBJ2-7,TGTGCCAGCAGCTTACCCCCTAGCGGGAACTACGAGCAGTACTTC,CASSLPPSGNYEQYF
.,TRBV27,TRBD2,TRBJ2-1,TGTGCCAGCAGTCTCCGGACTAGCGGGTTTTTAAATGAGCAGTTCTTC,CASSLRTSGFLNEQFF
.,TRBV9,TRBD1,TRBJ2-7,TGTGCCAGCAGCACCGGGACAGACTACGAGCAGTACTTC,CASSTGTDYEQYF
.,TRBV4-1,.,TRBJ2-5,TGCGCCAGCAGCCAAGTCGGGCTTCAAGAGACCCAGTACTTC,CASSQVGLQETQYF
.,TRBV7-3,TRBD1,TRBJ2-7,TGTGCCAGCAGCGCCACCGGGACAGGGGTAGGCGAGCAGTACTTC,CASSATGTGVGEQYF
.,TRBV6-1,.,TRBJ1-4,TGTGCCAGCAGTGACTGGGGATCGAATGAAAAACTGTTTTTT,CASSDWGSNEKLFF
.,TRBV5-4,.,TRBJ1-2,TGTGCCAGCAGCTTGCCGCCCCGGGGAGGGGTAGGCTATGGCTACACCTTC,CASSLPPRGGVGYGYTF
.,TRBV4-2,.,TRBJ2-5,TGTGCCAGCAGCCAAGAGGGCGGACAGAGGAAGACCCAGTACTTC,CASSQEGGQRKTQYF
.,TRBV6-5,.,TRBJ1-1,TGTGCCAGCAGTTACTCAGAAAGGGTCCGGGGCACTGAAGCTTTCTTT,CASSYSERVRGTEAFF
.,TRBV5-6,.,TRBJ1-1,TGTGCCAGCAGCGGAGGTCAATTCCTTCGGGGGGCCGTTGAAGCTTTCTTT,CASSGGQFLRGAVEAFF
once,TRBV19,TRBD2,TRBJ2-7,TGTGCCAGTAGGACTAGCGGATCCTACGAGCAGTACTTC,CASRTSGSYEQYF
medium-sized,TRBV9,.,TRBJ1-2,TGTGCCAGCGGTGGGCCCAGATTCTATGGCTACACCTTC,CASGGPRFYGYTF
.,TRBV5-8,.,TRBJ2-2,TGTGCCAGCAGCGTGGTCCCCGGGGAGCTGTTTTTT,CASSVVPGELFF
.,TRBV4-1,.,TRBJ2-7,TGCGCCAGCAGCCCAGTCAGGGGCGTGTACGAGCAGTACTTC,CASSPVRGVYEQYF
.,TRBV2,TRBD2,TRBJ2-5,TGTGCCAGCACTCTACCGGGACTAGCGGGAGGGTACTTC,CASTLPGLAGGYF
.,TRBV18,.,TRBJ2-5,TGTGCCAGCTCACCATCAGTGGAGACCCAGTACTTC,CASSPSVETQYF
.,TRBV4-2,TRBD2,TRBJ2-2,TGTGCCAGCAGCCAAGTTCCCGGGACTAGCGGGAGTCATTCCGGTGCCGGGGAGCTGTTTTTT,CASSQVPGTSGSHSGAGELFF
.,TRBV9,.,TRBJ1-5,TGTGCCAGCAGCGAGGGGGGAGCGGTGGGCAATCAGCCCCAGCATTTT,CASSEGGAVGNQPQHF
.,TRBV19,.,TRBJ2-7,TGTGCCAGTAGTAGGACTAACTACGAGCAGTACTTC,CASSRTNYEQYF
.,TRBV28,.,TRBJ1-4,TGTGCCTCCTGGGGAGTTAATGAAAAACTGTTTTTT,CASWGVNEKLFF
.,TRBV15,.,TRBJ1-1,TGTGCCACCAGCAGAGCTGGGCGGACTGAAGCTTTCTTT,CATSRAGRTEAFF
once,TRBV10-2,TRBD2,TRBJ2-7,TGCGCCAGCAGTGGGGGACTAGCGGGAGACGAGCAGTACTTC,CASSGGLAGDEQYF
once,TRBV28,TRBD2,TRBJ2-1,TGTGCCAGCAGTAGGACTAGCGGGAGGAGGTCCTACAATGAGCAGTTCTTC,CASSRTSGRRSYNEQFF
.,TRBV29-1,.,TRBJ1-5,TGCAGCGTTGGAGGGACGGCTAATCAGCCCCAGCATTTT,CSVGGTANQPQHF
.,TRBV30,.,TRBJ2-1,TGTGCCTACACTAGCCTCTACAATGAGCAGTTCTTC,CAYTSLYNEQFF
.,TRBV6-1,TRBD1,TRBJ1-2,TGTGCCAGCAGTCCCCGGGACAGTAACTATGGCTACACCTTC,CASSPRDSNYGYTF
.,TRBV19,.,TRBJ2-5,TGTGCCAGTACGAGAGGGGAGACCCAGTACTTC,CASTRGETQYF
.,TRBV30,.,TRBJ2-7,TGTGCCTGGAGAGGCCAAGCTTCCTACGAGCAGTACTTC,CAWRGQASYEQYF
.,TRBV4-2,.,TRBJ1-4,TGTGCCAGCAGCCAAGATCCCGGGACGGAATATGAAAAACTGTTTTTT,CASSQDPGTEYEKLFF
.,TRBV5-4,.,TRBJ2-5,TGTGCCAGCAGCTTGGAGCACCAAGAGACCCAGTACTTC,CASSLEHQETQYF
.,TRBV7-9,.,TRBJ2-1,TGTGCCAGCAGCTTAGCGGCTGGTGAGCAGTTCTTC,CASSLAAGEQFF
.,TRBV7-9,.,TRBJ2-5,TGTGCCAGCAGCTTAGCGCGTCCAGGGGTTGCCCCGCAAGAGACCCAGTACTTC,CASSLARPGVAPQETQYF
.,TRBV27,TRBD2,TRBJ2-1,TGTGCCAGCAGTTTTTGGTCGCCGTCCCGAAGGGGACTAGCGGGAGGGCCCTCTCACAATGAGCAGTTCTTC,CASSFWSPSRRGLAGGPSHNEQFF
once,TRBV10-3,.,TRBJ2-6,TGTGCCATCAGTGACTATCAAGGGAAACTATCTGGGGCCAACGTCCTGACTTTC,CAISDYQGKLSGANVLTF
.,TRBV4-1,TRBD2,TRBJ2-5,TGCGCCAGCAGCCAAGGGGAGGGACCTCAAATCAAAGAGACCCAGTACTTC,CASSQGEGPQIKETQYF
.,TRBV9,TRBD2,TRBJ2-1,TGTGCCAGCTCCTACCGCTCCGGGACTAGCGCTTCCAATGAGCAGTTCTTC,CASSYRSGTSASNEQFF
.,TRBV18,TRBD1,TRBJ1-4,TGTGCCAGCTCACCGGACAGGGGGAACAATAATGAAAAACTGTTTTTT,CASSPDRGNNNEKLFF
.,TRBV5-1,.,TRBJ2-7,TGCGCCAGCAGCTTGGCCGGGGGCCCCTCCTACGAGCAGTACTTC,CASSLAGGPSYEQYF
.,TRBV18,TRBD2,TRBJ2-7,TGTGCCAGCTCACAGCGGGAGGGCCTGTACGAGCAGTACTTC,CASSQREGLYEQYF
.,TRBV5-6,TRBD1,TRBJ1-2,TGTGCCAGCAGCTTGGAGGGGGACAGGACCTACTATGGCTACACCTTC,CASSLEGDRTYYGYTF
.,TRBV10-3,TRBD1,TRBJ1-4,TGTGCCATCAGCGACAGGGGGGCCCTTAATGAAAAACTGTTTTTT,CAISDRGALNEKLFF
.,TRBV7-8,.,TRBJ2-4,TGTGCCAGCAGCCGCGGGACTTCACGAATCCTAGCCAAAAACATTCAGTACTTC,CASSRGTSRILAKNIQYF
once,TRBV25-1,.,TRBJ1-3,TGTGCCAGCAGACATGGACAGGGAAACACCATATATTTT,CASRHGQGNTIYF
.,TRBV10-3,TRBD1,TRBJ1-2,TGTGCCATCAGTGAGTCTCGACAGGGGGACTATGGCTACACCTTC,CAISESRQGDYGYTF
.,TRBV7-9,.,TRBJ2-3,TGTGCCAGCAGCCTTATAGGTAGCACAGATACGCAGTATTTT,CASSLIGSTDTQYF
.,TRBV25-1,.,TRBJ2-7,TGTGCCAGCAGTGATCTCGTAAGGAATAGCGAGCAGTACTTC,CASSDLVRNSEQYF
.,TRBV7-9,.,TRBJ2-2,TGTGCCAGCAGCTTAGGCGACGGGGGCGGCGGGGAGCTGTTTTTT,CASSLGDGGGGELFF